This passage covers 18 T cell receptor beta chains from one sample sequenced in a study of monozygotic twins with inflammatory bowel disease. From its re-call of the 5' RACE reads, TCRdb lists each CDR3 protein once, without DNA. This table lists fewer than 200,000 distinct CDR3 sequences. The material sequenced was blood. Receptor source: a human donor with ulcerative colitis or Crohn's disease, or a healthy co-twin of an affected twin (not recorded which).

CDR3 protein: CASSLGPPNEQYF. The chain is built from TRBV28 and TRBJ2-7. CDR1 and CDR2 from the germline V gene are MDHEN and SYDVKM. There are 13 residues in the CDR3.

The chain has TRBV10-2 and TRBJ2-1; with no DNA, the TCRdb D assignment of TRBD1 cannot be verified. The CDR3 totals 16 residues. Germline V gene lookup returns CDR1 WSHSY and CDR2 SAAADI. The CDR3 sequence: CASSESPGQGYGEQFF.

CDR3 residues: CASSIRTATNEKLFF. The rearrangement links TRBV28 to TRBJ1-4; lacking DNA, the TRBD1 call made by TCRdb goes unchecked. Germline assignment: CDR1 MDHEN and CDR2 SYDVKM. The CDR3 spans 15 residues.

This chain's CDR3 is CSAPPVRESPAFF. The chain employs TRBV20-1 and TRBJ1-1; TCRdb's D call of TRBD1 is untestable without DNA. Germline CDR1 DFQATT, CDR2 SNEGSKA (reference sequence). CDR3 length equals 13 residues.

Here the CDR3 reads CASSPGGTYNEQFF. The chain recombines TRBV11-2 with TRBJ2-1. Germline lookup yields CDR1 SGHAT and CDR2 FQNNGV. This CDR3 comprises 14 residues.

The V and J genes are TRBV20-1 and TRBJ2-3; TCRdb names TRBD2, which stays unverified in the absence of DNA. There are 15 residues in the CDR3. Germline V lookup: CDR1 DFQATT, CDR2 SNEGSKA (reference sequence). CDR3 region: CSARDSQRSTDTQYF.

This sequence joins TRBV7-3 and TRBJ2-1; the TCRdb D gene call, TRBD2, has no DNA to confirm it. CDR3 length: 16 residues. Germline CDR1 SGHTA, CDR2 FQGTGA. The CDR3 loop is CASSPVTSGSDNEQFF. Variable domain in full (rest from reference TRBV7-3 and TRBJ2-1): GAGVSQTPSNKVTEKGKYVELRCDPISGHTALYWYRQSLGQGPEFLIYFQGTGAADDSGLPNDRFFAVRPEGSVSTLKIQRTERGDSAVYLCASSPVTSGSDNEQFFGPGTRLTVL.

The chain uses TRBV6-6 and TRBJ1-2; the D call from TCRdb, TRBD1, cannot be confirmed without DNA. The germline V gene has CDR1 MNHNY and CDR2 SVGAGI (reference sequence). The CDR3 is 14 residues long. This chain's CDR3 is CASSYSGVDYGYTF.

V and J are TRBV11-2 and TRBJ1-6. This CDR3 comprises 14 residues. Germline V gene data show CDR1 as SGHAT and CDR2 as FQNNGV. This chain's CDR3 is CASSFVHSSSPLHF.

The chain joins TRBV28 to TRBJ2-1. This CDR3 has 14 amino acids. In germline, CDR1 is MDHEN, CDR2 SYDVKM. Here the CDR3 reads CASRSSVSYNEQFF.

The rearrangement uses TRBV4-1 and TRBJ2-1; TCRdb names TRBD2, which stays unverified in the absence of DNA. CDR3 length: 16 residues. Germline loops: CDR1 MGHRA, CDR2 YSYEKL. CDR3 sequence reads: CASSQEWAGSYNEQFF.

The V call is TRBV5-4, the J call TRBJ1-3. CDR1 and CDR2 (germline): SGHNT, YYREEE (reference sequence). CDR3 length: 12 residues. The CDR3 loop reads CASSFEGNTIYF.

The chain uses TRBV13 and TRBJ2-1; with no DNA, the TCRdb D assignment of TRBD2 cannot be verified. Germline V gives CDR1 PRHDT, CDR2 FYEKMQ (reference sequence). The CDR3 spans 21 residues. CDR3 sequence: CASSLELAWLAGAKKKVEQFF.

This chain uses TRBV3-1 with TRBJ1-6; TCRdb's D call, TRBD1, is unchecked because there is no DNA. Per germline, CDR1 LGHDT and CDR2 YNNKEL (reference sequence). The CDR3 covers 15 residues. CDR3 protein: CASSHGGKGNSPLHF.

The genes are TRBV6-1 and TRBJ2-3; TCRdb proposes TRBD2, but this gene call is untestable without DNA. The CDR3 has 15 residues. Looked up from germline, CDR1 is MNHNS and CDR2 is SASEGT. The CDR3 is CAISTSGSRGDTQYF.

The chain recombines TRBV5-1 with TRBJ1-1; with no DNA, the TCRdb D assignment of TRBD1 cannot be verified. The CDR3 has 17 residues. The germline V gene encodes CDR1 SGHRS and CDR2 YFSETQ. CDR3 region: CASSLGQGAVTNTEAFF.

The chain has TRBV18 and TRBJ2-1; without DNA, the TCRdb call of TRBD1 cannot be checked. The CDR3 has 16 amino acids. Germline V gene lookup returns CDR1 KGHSH and CDR2 LQKENI. CDR3 sequence: CASSPRTGKNYNEQFF.

V gene TRBV18 combines with J gene TRBJ2-7; TCRdb returns TRBD1, unconfirmable since there is no DNA. Germline lookup yields CDR1 KGHSH and CDR2 LQKENI. The CDR3 totals 16 residues. CDR3 amino acids: CASSQSPGTGDYEQYF.